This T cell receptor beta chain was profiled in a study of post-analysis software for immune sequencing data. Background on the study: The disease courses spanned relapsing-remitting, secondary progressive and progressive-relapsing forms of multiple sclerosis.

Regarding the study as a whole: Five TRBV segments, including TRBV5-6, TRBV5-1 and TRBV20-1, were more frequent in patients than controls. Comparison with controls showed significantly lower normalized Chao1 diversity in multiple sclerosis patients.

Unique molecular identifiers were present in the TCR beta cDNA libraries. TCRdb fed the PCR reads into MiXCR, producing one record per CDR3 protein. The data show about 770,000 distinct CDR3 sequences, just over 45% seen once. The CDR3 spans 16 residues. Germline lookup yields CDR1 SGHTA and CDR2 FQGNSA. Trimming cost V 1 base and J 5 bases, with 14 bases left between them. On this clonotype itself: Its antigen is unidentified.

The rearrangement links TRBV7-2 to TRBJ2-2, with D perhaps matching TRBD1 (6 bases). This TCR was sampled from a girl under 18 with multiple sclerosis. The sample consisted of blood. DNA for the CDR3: TGTGCCAGCAGCTTAGGGACCGGACAGATTACCGGGGAGCTGTTTTTT. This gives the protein CASSLGTGQITGELFF.